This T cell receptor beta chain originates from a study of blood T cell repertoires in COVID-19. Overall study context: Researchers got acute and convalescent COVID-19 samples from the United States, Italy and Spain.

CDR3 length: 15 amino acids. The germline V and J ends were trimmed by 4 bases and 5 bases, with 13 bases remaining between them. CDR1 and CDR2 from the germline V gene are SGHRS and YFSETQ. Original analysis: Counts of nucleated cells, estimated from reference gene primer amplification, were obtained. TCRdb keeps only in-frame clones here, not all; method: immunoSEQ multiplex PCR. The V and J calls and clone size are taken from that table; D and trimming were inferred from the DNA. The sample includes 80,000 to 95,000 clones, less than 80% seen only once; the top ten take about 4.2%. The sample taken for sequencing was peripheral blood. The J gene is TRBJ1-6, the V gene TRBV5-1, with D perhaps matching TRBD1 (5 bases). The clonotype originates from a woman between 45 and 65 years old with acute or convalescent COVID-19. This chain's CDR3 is CASSVRQGDNSPLHF. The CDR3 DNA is TGCGCCAGCAGCGTGCGGCAGGGCGATAATTCACCCCTCCACTTT.